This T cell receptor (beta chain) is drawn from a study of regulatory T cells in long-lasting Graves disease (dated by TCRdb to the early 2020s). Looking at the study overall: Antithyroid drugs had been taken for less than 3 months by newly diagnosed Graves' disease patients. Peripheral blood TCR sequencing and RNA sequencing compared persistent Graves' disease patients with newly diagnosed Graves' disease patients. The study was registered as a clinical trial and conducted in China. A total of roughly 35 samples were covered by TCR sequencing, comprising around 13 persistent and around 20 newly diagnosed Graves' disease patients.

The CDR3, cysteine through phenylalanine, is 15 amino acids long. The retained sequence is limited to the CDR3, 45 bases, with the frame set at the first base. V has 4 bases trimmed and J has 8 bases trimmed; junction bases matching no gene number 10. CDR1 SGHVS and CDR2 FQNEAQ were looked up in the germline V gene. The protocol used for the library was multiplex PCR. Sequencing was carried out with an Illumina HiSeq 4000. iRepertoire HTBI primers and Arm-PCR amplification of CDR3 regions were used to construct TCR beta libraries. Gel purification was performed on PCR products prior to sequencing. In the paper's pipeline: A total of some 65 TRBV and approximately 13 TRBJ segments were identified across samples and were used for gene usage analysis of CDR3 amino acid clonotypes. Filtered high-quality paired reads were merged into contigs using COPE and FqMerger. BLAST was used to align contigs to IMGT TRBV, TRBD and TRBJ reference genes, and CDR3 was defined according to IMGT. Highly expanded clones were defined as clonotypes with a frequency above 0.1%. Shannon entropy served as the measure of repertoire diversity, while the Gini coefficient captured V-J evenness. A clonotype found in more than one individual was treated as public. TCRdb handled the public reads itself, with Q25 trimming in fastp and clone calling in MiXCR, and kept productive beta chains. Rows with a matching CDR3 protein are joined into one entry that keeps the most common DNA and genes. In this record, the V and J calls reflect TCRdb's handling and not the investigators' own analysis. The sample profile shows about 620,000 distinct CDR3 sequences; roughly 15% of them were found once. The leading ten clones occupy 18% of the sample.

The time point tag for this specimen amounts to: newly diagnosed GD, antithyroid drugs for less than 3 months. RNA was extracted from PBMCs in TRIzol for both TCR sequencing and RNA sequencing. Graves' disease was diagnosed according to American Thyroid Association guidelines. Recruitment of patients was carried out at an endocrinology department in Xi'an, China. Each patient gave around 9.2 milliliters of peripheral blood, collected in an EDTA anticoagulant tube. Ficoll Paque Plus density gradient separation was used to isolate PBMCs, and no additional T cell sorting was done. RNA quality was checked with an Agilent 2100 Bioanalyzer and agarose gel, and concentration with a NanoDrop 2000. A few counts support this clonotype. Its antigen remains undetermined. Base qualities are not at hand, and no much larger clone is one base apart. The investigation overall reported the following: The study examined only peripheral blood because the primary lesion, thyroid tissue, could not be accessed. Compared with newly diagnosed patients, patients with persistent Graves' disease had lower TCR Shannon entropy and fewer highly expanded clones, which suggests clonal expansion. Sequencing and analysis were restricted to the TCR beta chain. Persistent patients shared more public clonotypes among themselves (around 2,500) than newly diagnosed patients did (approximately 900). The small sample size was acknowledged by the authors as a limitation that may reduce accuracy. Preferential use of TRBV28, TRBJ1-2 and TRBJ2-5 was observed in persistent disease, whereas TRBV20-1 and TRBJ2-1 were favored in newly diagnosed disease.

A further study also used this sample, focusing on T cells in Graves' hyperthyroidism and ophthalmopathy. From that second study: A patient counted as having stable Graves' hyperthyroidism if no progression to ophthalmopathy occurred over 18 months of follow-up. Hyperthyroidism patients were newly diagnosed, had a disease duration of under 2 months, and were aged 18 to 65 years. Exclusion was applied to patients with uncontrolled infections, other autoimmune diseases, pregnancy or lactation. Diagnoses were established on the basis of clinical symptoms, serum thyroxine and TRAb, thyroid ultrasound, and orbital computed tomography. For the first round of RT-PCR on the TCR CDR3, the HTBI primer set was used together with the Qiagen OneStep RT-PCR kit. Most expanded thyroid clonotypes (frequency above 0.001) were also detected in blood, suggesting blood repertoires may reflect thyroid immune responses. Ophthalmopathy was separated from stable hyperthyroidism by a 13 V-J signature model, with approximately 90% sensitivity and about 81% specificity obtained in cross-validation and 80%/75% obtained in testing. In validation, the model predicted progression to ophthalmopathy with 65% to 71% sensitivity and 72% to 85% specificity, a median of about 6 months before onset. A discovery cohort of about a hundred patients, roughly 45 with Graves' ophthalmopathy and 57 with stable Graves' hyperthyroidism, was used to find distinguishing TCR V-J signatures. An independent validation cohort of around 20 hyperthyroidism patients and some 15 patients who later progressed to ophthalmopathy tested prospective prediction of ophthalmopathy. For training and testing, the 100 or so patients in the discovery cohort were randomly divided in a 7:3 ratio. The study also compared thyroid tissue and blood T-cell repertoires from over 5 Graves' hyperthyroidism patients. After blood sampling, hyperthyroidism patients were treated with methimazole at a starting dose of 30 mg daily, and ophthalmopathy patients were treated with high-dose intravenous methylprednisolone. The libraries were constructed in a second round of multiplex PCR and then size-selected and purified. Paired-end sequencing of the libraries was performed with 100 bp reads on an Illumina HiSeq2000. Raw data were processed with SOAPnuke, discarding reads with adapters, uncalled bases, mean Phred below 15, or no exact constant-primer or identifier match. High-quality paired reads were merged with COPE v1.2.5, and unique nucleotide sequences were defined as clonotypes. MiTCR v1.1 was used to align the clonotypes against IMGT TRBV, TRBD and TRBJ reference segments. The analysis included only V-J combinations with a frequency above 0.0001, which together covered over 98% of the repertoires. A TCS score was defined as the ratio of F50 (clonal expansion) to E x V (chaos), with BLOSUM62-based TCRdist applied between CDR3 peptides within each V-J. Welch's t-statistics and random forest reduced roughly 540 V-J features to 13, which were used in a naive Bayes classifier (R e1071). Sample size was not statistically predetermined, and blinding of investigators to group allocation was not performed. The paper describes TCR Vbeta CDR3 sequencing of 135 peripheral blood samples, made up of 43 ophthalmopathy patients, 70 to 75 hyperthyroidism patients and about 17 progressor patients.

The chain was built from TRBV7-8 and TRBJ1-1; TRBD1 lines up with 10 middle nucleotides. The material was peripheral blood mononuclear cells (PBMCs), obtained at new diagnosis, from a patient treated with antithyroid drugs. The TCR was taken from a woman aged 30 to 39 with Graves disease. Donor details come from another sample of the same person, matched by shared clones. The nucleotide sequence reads TGTGCCAGCAGCTCCCGGGACAGGGGATTGGAGGAAGCTTTCTTT. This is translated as CASSSRDRGLEEAFF.